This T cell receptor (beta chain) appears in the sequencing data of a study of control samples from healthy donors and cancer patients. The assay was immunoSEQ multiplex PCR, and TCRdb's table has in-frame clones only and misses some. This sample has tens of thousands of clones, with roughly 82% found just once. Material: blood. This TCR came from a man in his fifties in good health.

CDR3 loop: CASSYSPGLAGGYSYNEQFF. The CDR3 nucleotides read TGTGCCAGCAGTTACAGCCCGGGACTAGCGGGAGGGTACTCCTACAATGAGCAGTTCTTC. This sequence joins TRBV6-2 or TRBV6-3 and TRBJ2-1; 16 bases match TRBD2. The germline V gene encodes CDR1 MNHEY and CDR2 SVGEGT. The CDR3 is 20 residues long. V gave up 2 bases and J gave up 0 bases; unmatched junction bases: 7.